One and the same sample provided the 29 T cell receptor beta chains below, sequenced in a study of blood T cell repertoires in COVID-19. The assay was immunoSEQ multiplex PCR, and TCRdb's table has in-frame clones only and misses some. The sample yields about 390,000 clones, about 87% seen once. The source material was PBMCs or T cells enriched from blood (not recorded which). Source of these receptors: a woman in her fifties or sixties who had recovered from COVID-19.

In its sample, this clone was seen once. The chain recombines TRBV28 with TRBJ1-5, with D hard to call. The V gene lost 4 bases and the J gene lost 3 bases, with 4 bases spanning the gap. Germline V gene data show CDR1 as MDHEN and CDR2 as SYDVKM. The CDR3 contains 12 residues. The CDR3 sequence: CASSSVNQPQHF. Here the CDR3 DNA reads TGTGCCAGCAGTTCTGTCAATCAGCCCCAGCATTTT. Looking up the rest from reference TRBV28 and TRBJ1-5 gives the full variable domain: DVKVTQSSRYLVKRTGEKVFLECVQDMDHENMFWYRQDPGLGLRLIYFSYDVKMKEKGDIPEGYSVSREKKERFSLILESASTNQTSMYLCASSSVNQPQHFGDGTRLSIL.

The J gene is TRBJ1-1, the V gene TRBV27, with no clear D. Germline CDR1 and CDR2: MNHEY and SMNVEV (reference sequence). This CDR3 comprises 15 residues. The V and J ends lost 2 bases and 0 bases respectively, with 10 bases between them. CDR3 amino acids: CASSLSTGMNTEAFF. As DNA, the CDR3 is TGTGCCAGCAGTTTAAGTACGGGGATGAACACTGAAGCTTTCTTT.

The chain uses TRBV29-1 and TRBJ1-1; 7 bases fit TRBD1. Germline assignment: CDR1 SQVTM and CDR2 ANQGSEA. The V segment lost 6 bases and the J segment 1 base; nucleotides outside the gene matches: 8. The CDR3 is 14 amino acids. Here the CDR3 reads CSVEIRGPNTEAFF. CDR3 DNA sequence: TGCAGCGTAGAAATTAGGGGGCCGAACACTGAAGCTTTCTTT.

The CDR3 DNA reads TGTGCCAGCAGTTATGGAGGGTCCTACGAGCAGTACTTC. Translating it yields CASSYGGSYEQYF. The gene calls are TRBV6-2 or TRBV6-3 and TRBJ2-7; the D gene is possibly TRBD2 (6 bases). The germline gives CDR1 MNHEY, CDR2 SVGEGT. Trimming pared 3 bases from V and 1 base from J, leaving 7 bases between. This CDR3 spans 13 amino acids.

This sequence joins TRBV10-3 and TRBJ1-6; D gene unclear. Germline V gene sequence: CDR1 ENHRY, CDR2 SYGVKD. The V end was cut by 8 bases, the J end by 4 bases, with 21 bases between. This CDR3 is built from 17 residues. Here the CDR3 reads CAISRVLVRLYNSPLHF. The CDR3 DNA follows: TGTGCCATCTCCCGTGTTCTGGTCAGATTGTATAATTCACCCCTCCACTTT.

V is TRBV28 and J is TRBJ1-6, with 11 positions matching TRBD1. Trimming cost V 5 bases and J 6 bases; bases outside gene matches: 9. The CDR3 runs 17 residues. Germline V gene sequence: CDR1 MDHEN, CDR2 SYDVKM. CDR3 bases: TGTGCCAGCAGTACCCGGACAGGGGGCAGGTTTAATTCACCCCTCCACTTT. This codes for CASSTRTGGRFNSPLHF.

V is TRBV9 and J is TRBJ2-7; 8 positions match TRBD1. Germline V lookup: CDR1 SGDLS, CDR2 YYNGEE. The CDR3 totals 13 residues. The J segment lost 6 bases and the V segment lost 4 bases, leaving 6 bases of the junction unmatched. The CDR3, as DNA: TGTGCCAGCAGCCCGCGGACAGGGACCGAGCAGTACTTC. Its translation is CASSPRTGTEQYF.

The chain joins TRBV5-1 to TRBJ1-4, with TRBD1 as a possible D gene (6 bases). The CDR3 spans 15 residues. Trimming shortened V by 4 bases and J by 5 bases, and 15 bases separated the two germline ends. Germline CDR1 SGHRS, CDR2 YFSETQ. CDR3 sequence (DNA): TGCGCCAGCAGCCCCCACAGGGTGGGGAATGAAAAACTGTTTTTT. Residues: CASSPHRVGNEKLFF.

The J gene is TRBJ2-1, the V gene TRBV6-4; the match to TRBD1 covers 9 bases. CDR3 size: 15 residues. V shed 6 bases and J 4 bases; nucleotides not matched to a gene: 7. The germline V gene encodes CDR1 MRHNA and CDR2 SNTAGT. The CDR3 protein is CASRQGALSYNEQFF. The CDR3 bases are TGTGCCAGCAGACAGGGGGCCCTATCATACAATGAGCAGTTCTTC.

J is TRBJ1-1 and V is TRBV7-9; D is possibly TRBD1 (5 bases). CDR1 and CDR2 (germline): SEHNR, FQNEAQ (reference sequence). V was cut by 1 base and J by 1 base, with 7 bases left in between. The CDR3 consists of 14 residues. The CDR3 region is CASSLGGENTEAFF. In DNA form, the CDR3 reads TGTGCCAGCAGCTTAGGGGGGGAGAACACTGAAGCTTTCTTT.

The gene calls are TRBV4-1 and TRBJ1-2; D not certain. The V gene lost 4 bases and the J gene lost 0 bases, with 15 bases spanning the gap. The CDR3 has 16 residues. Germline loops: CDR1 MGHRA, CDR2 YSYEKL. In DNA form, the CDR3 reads TGCGCCAGCAGCCCCGTAGGCGGCGCTGCTAACTATGGCTACACCTTC. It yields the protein CASSPVGGAANYGYTF.

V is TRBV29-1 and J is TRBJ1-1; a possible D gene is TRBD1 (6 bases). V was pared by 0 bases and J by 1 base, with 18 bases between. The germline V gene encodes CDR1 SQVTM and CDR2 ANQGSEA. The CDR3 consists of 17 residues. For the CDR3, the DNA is TGCAGCGTTGAAGATTGGGGGCAGGGGAGAGGGAACACTGAAGCTTTCTTT. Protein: CSVEDWGQGRGNTEAFF.

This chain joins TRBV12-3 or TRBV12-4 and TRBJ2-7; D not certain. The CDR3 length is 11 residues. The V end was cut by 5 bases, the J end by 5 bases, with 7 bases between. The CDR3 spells CASSHSNEQYF. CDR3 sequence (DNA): TGTGCCAGCAGTCACTCTAACGAGCAGTACTTC.

The CDR3 nucleotides read TGTGCCAGCATTATGACAGGGGCCCCTAATGAAAAACTGTTTTTT. It specifies CASIMTGAPNEKLFF. The V and J genes are TRBV2 and TRBJ1-4; 8 nucleotides agree with TRBD1. In germline, CDR1 is SNHLY, CDR2 FYNNEI. The CDR3 length is 15 residues. V lost 7 bases to trimming and J lost 3 bases; unmatched junction nucleotides: 7.

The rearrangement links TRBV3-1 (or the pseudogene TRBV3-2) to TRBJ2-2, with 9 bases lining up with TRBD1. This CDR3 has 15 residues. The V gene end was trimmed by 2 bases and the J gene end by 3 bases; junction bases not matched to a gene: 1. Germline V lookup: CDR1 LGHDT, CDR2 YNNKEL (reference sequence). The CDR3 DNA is TGTGCCAGCAGCCAAAGGGACAGGGACACCGGGGAGCTGTTTTTT. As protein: CASSQRDRDTGELFF.

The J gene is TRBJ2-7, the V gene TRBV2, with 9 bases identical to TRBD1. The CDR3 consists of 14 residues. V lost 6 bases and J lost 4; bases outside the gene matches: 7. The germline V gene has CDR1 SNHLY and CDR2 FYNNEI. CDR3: CASSPGQGIYEQYF. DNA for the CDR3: TGTGCCAGCAGCCCGGGACAGGGTATATACGAGCAGTACTTC.

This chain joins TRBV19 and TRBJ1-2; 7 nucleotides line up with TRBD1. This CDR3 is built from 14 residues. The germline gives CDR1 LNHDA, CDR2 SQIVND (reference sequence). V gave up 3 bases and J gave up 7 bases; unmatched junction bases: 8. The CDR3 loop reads CASSITGVTGGYTF. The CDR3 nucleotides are TGTGCCAGTAGTATTACAGGGGTTACAGGTGGCTACACCTTC. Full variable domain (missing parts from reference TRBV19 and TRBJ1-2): DGGITQSPKYLFRKEGQNVTLSCEQNLNHDAMYWYRQDPGQGLRLIYYSQIVNDFQKGDIAEGYSVSREKKESFPLTVTSAQKNPTAFYLCASSITGVTGGYTFGSGTRLTVV.

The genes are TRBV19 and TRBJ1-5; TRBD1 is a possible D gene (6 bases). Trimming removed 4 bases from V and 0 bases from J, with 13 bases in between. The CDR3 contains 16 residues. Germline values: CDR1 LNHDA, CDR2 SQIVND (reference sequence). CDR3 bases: TGTGCCAGTAGTAGGCAACGGACAGTTAGCAATCAGCCCCAGCATTTT. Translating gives CASSRQRTVSNQPQHF.

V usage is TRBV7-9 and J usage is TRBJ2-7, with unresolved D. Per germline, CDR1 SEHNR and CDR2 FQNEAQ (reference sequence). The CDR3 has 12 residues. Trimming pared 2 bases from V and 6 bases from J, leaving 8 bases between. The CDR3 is CASSLQNSEQYF. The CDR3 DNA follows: TGTGCCAGCAGCTTACAAAATTCCGAGCAGTACTTC.

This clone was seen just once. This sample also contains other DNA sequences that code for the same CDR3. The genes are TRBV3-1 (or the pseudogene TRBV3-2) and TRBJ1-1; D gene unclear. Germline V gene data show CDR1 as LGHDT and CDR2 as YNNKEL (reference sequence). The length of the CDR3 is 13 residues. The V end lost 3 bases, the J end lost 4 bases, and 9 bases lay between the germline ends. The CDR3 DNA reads TGTGCCAGCAGCCAGGGTTCAGGCACTGAAGCTTTCTTT. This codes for CASSQGSGTEAFF.

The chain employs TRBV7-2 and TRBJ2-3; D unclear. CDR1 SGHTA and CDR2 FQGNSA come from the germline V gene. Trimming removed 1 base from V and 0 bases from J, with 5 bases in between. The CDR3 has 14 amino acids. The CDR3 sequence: CASSLGISTDTQYF. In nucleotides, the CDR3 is TGTGCCAGCAGCTTAGGTATTAGCACAGATACGCAGTATTTT.

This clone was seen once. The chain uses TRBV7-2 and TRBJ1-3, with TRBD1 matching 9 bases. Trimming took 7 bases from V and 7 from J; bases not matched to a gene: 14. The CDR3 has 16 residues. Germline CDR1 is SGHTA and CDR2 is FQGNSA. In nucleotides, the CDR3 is TGTGCCAGCAACTCCCTGGGGGGACAGGGTCCCAACACCATATATTTT. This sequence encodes CASNSLGGQGPNTIYF.

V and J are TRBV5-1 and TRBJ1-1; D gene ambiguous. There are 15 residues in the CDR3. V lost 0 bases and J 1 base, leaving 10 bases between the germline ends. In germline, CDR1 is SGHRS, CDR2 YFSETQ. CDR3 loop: CASSLVPDKNTEAFF. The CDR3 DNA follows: TGCGCCAGCAGCTTGGTTCCAGATAAGAACACTGAAGCTTTCTTT.

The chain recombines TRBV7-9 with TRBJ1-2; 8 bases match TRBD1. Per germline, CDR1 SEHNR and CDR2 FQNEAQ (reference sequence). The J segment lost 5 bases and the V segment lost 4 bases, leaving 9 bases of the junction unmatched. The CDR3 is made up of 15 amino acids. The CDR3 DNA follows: TGTGCCAGCAGCTCCGCAGTACAGGGGGGGTATGGCTACACCTTC. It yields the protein CASSSAVQGGYGYTF.

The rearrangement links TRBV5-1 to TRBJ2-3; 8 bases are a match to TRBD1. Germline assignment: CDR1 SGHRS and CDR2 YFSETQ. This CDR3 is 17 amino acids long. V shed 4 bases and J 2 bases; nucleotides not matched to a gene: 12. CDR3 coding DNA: TGCGCCAGCAGCCCCGGACAGGGCGGAGGGGACACAGATACGCAGTATTTT. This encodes CASSPGQGGGDTDTQYF.

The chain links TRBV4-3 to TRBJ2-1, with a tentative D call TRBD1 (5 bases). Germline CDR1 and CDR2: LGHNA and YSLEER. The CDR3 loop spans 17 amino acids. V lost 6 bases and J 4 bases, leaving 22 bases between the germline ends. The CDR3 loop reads CASSHDSRTLGYNEQFF. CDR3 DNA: TGCGCCAGCAGTCACGACAGCCGGACACTTGGATACAATGAGCAGTTCTTC.

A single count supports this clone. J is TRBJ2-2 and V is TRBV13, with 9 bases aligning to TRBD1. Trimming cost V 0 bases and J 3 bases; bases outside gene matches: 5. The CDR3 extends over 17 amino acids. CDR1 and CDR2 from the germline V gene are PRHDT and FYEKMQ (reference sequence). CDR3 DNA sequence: TGTGCCAGCAGCTTAGGGCCGGGACAGGGTCACACCGGGGAGCTGTTTTTT. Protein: CASSLGPGQGHTGELFF.

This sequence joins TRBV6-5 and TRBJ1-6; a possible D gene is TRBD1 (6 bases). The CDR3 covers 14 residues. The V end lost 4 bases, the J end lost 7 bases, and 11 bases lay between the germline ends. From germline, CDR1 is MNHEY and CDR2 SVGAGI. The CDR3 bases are TGTGCCAGCAGTTCCCCGGGACAAAATTCACCCCTCCACTTT. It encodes CASSSPGQNSPLHF.

CDR3 amino acids: CASRMVGGGNTEAFF. As DNA, the CDR3 is TGCGCCAGCAGAATGGTCGGGGGAGGAAACACTGAAGCTTTCTTT. The rearrangement joins TRBV5-1 to TRBJ1-1; D is possibly TRBD1 (5 bases). V was trimmed by 5 bases and J by 2 bases, leaving 16 bases between them. From germline, CDR1 is SGHRS and CDR2 YFSETQ. The CDR3 is 15 residues long.